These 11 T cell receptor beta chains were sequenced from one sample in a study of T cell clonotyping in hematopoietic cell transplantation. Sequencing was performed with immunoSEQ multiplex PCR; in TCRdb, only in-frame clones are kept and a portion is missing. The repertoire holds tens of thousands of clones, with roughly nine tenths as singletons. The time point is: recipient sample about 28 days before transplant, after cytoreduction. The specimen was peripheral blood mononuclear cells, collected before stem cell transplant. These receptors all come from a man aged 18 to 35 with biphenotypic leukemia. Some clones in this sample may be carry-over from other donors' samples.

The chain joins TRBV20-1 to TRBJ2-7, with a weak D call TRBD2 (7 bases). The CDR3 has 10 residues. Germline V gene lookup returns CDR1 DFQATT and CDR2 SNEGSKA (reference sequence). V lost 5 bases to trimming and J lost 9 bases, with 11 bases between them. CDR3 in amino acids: CSAGGAGQYF. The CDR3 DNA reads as TGCAGTGCTGGGGGGGCTGGGCAGTACTTC.

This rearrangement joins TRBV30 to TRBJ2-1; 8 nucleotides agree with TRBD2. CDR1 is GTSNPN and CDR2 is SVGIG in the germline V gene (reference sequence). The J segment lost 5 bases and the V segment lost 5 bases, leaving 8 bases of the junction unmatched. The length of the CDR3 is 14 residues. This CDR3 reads CAWGSGVGDNEQFF. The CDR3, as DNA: TGTGCCTGGGGTAGCGGGGTGGGGGACAATGAGCAGTTCTTC. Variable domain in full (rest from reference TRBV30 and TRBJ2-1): SQTIHQWPATLVQPVGSPLSLECTVEGTSNPNLYWYRQAAGRGLQLLFYSVGIGQISSEVPQNLSASRPQDRQFILSSKKLLLSDSGFYLCAWGSGVGDNEQFFGPGTRLTVL.

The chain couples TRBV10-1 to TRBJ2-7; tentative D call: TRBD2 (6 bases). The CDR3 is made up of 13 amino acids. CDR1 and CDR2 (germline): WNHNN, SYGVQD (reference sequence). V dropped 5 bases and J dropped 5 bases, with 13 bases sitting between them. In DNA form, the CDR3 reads TGCGCCAGCAGTCGGGACTTCGGCGACGAGCAGTACTTC. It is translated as CASSRDFGDEQYF.

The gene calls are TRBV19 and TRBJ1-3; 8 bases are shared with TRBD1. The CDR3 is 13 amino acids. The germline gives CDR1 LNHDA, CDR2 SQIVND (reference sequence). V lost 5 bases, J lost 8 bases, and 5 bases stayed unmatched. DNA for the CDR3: TGTGCCAGTAGTTCAGGGGGCGAATACACCATATATTTT. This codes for CASSSGGEYTIYF.

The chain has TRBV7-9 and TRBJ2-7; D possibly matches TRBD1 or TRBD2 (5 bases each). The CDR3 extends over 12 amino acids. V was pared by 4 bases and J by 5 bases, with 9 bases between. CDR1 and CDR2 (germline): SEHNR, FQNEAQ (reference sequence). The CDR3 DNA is TGTGCCAGCAGCTCCGGGACGGACGAGCAGTACTTC. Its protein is CASSSGTDEQYF.

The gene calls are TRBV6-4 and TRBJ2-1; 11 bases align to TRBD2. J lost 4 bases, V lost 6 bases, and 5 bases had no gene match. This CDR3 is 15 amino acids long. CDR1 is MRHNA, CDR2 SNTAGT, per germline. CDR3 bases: TGTGCCAGCAGGGACCTAGCGGGGGGTTACAATGAGCAGTTCTTC. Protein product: CASRDLAGGYNEQFF.

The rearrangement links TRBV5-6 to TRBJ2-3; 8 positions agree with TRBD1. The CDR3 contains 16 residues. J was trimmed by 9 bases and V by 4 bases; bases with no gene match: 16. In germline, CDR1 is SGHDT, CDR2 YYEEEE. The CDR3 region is CASSVISGQGRSTQYF. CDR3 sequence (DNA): TGTGCCAGCAGCGTAATAAGTGGACAGGGTCGGTCAACGCAGTATTTT.

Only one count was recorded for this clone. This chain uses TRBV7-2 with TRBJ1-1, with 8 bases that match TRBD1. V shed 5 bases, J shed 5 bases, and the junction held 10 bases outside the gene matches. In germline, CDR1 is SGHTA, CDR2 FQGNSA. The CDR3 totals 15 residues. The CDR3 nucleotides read TGTGCCAGCAGCCCACTCCAGGGGGCGATTACTGAAGCTTTCTTT. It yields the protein CASSPLQGAITEAFF. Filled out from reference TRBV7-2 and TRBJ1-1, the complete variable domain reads GAGVSQSPSNKVTEKGKDVELRCDPISGHTALYWYRQSLGQGLEFLIYFQGNSAPDKSGLPSDRFSAERTGGSVSTLTIQRTQQEDSAVYLCASSPLQGAITEAFFGQGTRLTVV.

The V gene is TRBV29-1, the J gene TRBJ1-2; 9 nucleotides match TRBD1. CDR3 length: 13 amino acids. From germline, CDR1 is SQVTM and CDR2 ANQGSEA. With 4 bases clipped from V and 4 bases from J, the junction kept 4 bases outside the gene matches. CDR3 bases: TGCAGCGTTGGGGACAGGGAATCCTATGGCTACACCTTC. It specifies CSVGDRESYGYTF. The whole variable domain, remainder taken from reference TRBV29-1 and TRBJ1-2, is SAVISQKPSRDICQRGTSLTIQCQVDSQVTMMFWYRQQPGQSLTLIATANQGSEATYESGFVIDKFPISRPNLTFSTLTVSNMSPEDSSIYLCSVGDRESYGYTFGSGTRLTVV.

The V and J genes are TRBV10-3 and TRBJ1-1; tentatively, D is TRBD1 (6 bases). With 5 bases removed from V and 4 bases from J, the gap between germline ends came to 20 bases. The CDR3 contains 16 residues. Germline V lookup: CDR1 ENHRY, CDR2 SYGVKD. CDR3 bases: TGTGCCATCAGTTCCGGGACATCGACCGGGATCACTGAAGCTTTCTTT. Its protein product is CAISSGTSTGITEAFF.

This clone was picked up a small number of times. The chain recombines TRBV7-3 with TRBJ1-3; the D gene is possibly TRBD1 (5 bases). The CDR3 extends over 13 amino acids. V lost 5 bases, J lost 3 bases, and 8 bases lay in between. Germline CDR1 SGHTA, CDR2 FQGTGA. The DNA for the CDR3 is TGTGCCAGCAGCCCCGGACATGGAAACACCATATATTTT. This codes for CASSPGHGNTIYF.